This T cell receptor beta chain derives from a study of T cells after posttransplantation cyclophosphamide. Points from the study as a whole: Recipient CMV seropositivity and CMV reactivation strongly tracked TRB clonality. Later blood repertoires were often dominated by clones from the donor CD8+ memory compartment. Tissue-infiltrating T cells from skin or gut overlapped little with blood T cells.

This CDR3 spans 14 amino acids. The V gene's germline CDR1 is SGHTA and CDR2 FQGTGA. V shed 2 bases and J shed 1 base, with 8 bases lying between them. To note about this clone: The antigen remains unidentified.

This table comes from immunoSEQ multiplex PCR, and its TCRdb copy is limited to in-frame clones, with some not included. The table shows about 6,800 clones, with 90% to 95% occurring only once. Cyclophosphamide on days +3 and +4 followed busulfan-fludarabine conditioning and a marrow graft. This TCR came from a female patient aged 50-60 years who received an allogeneic stem cell transplant from a related donor, was CMV-positive, and had no GVHD. Part of the T cell pool may stem from the graft donor. The rearrangement joins TRBV7-3 to TRBJ2-5; a possible D gene is TRBD1 (6 bases). Source: PBMCs, taken approximately 190 weeks after allogeneic stem cell transplant with posttransplant cyclophosphamide. DNA for the CDR3: TGTGCCAGCAGCTTAGGGGGCTCCCAAGAGACCCAGTACTTC. This gives the protein CASSLGGSQETQYF.